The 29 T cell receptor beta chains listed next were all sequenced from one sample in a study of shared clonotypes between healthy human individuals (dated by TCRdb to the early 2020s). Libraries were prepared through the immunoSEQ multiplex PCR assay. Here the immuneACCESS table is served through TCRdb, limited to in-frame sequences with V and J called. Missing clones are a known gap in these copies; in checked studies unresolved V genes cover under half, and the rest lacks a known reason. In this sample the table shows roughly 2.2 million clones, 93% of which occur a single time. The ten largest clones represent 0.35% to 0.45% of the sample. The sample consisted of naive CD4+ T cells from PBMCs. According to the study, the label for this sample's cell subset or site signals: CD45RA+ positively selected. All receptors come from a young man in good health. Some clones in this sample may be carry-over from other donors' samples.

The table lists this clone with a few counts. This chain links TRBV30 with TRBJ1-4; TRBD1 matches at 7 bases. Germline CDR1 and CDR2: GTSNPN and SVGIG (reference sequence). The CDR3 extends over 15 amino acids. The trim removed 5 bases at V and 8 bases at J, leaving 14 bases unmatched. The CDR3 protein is CAWSPRQGDGEKLFF. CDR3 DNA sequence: TGTGCCTGGTCCCCCCGACAGGGAGACGGAGAAAAACTGTTTTTT.

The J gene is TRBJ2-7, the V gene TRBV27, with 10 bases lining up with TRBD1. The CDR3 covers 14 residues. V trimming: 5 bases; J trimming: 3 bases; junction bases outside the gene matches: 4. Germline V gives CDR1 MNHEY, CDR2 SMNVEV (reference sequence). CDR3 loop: CASSHRTGGYEQYF. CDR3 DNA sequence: TGTGCCAGCAGTCACCGGACAGGGGGCTACGAGCAGTACTTC.

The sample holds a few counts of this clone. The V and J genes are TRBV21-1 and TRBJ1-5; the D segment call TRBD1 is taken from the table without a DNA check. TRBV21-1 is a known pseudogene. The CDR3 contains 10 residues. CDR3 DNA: TGCGGGACAGTCCATCAGCCCCAGCATTTT. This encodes CGTVHQPQHF.

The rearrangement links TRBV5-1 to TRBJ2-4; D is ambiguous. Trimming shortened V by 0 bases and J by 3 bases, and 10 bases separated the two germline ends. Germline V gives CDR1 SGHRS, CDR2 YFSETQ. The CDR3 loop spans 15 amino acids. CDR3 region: CASSLGQELKNIQYF. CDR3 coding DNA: TGCGCCAGCAGCTTGGGCCAGGAGCTCAAAAACATTCAGTACTTC. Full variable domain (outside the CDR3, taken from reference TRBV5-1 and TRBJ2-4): KAGVTQTPRYLIKTRGQQVTLSCSPISGHRSVSWYQQTPGQGLQFLFEYFSETQRNKGNFPGRFSGRQFSNSRSEMNVSTLELGDSALYLCASSLGQELKNIQYFGAGTRLSVL.

CDR3 coding DNA: TGTGCCAGCAGTATGAGCGGGACCTATCTCTACGAGCAGTACTTC. This sequence encodes CASSMSGTYLYEQYF. The chain recombines TRBV27 with TRBJ2-7, with TRBD2 matching 7 bases. CDR1 and CDR2 from the germline V gene are MNHEY and SMNVEV (reference sequence). Trimming removed 5 bases from V and 3 bases from J; junction bases left unmatched: 10. The CDR3 has 15 residues.

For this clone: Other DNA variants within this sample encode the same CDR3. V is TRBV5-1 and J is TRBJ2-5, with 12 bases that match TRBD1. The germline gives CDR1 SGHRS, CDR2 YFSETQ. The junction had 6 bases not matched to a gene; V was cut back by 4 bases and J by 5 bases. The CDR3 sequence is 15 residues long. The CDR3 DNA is TGCGCCAGCAGCCTCGGGACAGGGGGCGCGGAGACCCAGTACTTC. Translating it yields CASSLGTGGAETQYF.

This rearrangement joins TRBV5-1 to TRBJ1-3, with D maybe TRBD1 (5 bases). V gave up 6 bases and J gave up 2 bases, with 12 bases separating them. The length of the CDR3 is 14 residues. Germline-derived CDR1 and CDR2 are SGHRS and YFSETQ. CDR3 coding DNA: TGCGCCAGCACCACGGGGGTGGCTGGAAACACCATATATTTT. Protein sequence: CASTTGVAGNTIYF.

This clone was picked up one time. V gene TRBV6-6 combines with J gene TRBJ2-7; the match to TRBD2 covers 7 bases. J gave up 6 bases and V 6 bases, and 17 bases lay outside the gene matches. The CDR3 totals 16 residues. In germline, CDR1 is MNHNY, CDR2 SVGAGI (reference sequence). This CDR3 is CASSPPGAGAPPEQYF. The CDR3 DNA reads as TGTGCCAGCAGCCCCCCTGGGGCGGGAGCCCCGCCCGAGCAGTACTTC.

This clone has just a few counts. The DNA of the CDR3 is TGTGCCAGCAGCTTAGCGCCCGGGACTGGAAACACCATATATTTT. Protein product: CASSLAPGTGNTIYF. This chain uses TRBV7-2 with TRBJ1-3; D unresolved. In germline, CDR1 is SGHTA, CDR2 FQGNSA. V lost 0 bases to trimming and J lost 2 bases, with 8 bases between them. The CDR3 spans 15 residues.

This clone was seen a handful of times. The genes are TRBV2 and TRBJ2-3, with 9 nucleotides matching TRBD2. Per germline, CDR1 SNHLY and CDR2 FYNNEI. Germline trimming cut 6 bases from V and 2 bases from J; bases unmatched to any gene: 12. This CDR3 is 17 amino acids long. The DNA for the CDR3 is TGTGCCAGCAGCGCACCCCTAGCGGGATATTACACAGATACGCAGTATTTT. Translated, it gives CASSAPLAGYYTDTQYF.

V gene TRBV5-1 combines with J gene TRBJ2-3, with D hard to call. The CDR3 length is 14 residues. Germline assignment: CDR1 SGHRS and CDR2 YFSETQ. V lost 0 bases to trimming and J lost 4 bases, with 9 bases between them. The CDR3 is CASSLGSLADTQYF. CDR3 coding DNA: TGCGCCAGCAGCTTGGGATCCCTGGCAGATACGCAGTATTTT.

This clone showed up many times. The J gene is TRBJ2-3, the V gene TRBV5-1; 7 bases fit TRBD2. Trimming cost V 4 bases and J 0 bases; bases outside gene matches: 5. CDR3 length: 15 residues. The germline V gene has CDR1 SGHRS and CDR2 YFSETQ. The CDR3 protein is CASSPRDYSTDTQYF. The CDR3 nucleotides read TGCGCCAGCAGCCCCAGGGACTACAGCACAGATACGCAGTATTTT. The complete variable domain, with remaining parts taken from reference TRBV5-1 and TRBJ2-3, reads KAGVTQTPRYLIKTRGQQVTLSCSPISGHRSVSWYQQTPGQGLQFLFEYFSETQRNKGNFPGRFSGRQFSNSRSEMNVSTLELGDSALYLCASSPRDYSTDTQYFGPGTRLTVL.

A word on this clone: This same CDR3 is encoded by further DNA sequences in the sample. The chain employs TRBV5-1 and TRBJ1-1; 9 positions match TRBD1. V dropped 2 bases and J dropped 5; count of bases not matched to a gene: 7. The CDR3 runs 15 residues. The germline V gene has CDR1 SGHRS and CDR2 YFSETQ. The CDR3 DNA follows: TGCGCCAGCAGCTTAGAGGACAGGGGTTGGACTGAAGCTTTCTTT. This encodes CASSLEDRGWTEAFF. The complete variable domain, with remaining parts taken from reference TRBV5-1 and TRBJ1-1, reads KAGVTQTPRYLIKTRGQQVTLSCSPISGHRSVSWYQQTPGQGLQFLFEYFSETQRNKGNFPGRFSGRQFSNSRSEMNVSTLELGDSALYLCASSLEDRGWTEAFFGQGTRLTVV.

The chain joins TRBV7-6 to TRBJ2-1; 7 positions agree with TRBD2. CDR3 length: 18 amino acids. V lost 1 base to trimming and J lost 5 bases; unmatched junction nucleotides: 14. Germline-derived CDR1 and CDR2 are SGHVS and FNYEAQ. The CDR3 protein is CASSLDPVGGRPHNEQFF. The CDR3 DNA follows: TGTGCCAGCAGCTTAGATCCCGTGGGCGGGAGACCCCACAATGAGCAGTTCTTC.

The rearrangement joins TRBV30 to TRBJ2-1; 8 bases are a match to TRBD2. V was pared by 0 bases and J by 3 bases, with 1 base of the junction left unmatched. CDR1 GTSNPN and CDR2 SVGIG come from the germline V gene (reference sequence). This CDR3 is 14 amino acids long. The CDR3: CAWSVLADYNEQFF. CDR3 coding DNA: TGTGCCTGGAGTGTACTAGCGGACTACAATGAGCAGTTCTTC.

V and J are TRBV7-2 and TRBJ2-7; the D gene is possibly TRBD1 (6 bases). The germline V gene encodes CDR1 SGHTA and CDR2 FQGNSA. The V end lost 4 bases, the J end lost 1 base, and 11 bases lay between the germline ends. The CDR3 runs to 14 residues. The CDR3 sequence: CASSYNRDSYEQYF. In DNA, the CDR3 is TGTGCCAGCAGCTACAACAGGGATTCCTACGAGCAGTACTTC.

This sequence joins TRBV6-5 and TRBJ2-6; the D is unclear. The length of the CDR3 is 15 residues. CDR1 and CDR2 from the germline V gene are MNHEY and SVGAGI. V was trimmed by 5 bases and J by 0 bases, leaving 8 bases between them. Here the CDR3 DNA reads TGTGCCAGCAGTCTTACAGCCTCTGGGGCCAACGTCCTGACTTTC. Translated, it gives CASSLTASGANVLTF.

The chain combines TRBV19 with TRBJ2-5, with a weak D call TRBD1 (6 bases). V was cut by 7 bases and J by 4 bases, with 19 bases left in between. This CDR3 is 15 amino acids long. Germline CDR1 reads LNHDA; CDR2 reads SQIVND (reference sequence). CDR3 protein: CASTDRPGASETQYF. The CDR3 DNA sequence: TGTGCCAGTACTGATAGGCCAGGGGCCTCAGAGACCCAGTACTTC.

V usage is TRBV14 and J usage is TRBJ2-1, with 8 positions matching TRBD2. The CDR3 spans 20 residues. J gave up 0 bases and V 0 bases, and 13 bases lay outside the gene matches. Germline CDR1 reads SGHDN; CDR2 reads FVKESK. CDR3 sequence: CASSQDHDGAGGTSYNEQFF. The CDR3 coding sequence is TGTGCCAGCAGCCAAGATCATGATGGTGCGGGGGGAACCTCCTACAATGAGCAGTTCTTC.

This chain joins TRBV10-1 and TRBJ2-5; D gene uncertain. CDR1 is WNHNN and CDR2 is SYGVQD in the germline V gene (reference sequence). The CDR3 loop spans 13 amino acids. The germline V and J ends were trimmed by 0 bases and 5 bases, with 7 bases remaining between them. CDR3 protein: CASSESGVETQYF. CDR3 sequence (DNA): TGCGCCAGCAGTGAGTCCGGTGTGGAGACCCAGTACTTC.

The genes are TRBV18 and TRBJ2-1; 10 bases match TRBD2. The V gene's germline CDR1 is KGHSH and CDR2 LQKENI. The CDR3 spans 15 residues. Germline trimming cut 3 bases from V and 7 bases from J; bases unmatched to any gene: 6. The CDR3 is CASSPTSGQQNEQFF. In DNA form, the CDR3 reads TGTGCCAGCTCACCGACTAGCGGGCAGCAGAATGAGCAGTTCTTC.

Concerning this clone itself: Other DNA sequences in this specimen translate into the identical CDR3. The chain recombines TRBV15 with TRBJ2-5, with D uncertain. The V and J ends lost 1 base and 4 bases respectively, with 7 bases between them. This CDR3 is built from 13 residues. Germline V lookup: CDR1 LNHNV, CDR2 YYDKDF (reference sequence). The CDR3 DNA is TGTGCCACCAGCAGAGCGCAAGGAGAGACCCAGTACTTC. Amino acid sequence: CATSRAQGETQYF.

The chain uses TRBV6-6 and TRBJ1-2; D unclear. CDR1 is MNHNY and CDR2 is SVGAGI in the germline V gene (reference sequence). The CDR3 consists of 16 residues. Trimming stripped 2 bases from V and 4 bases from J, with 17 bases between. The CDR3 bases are TGTGCCAGCAGTTACGGAACCTCTTGGGATACCTATGGCTACACCTTC. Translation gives CASSYGTSWDTYGYTF.

The CDR3 DNA reads TGTGCCAGCAGCTGGGTAGCTCGATCTACGCAGTATTTT. Encoded protein: CASSWVARSTQYF. V gene TRBV9 combines with J gene TRBJ2-3; D call uncertain. Germline V gene sequence: CDR1 SGDLS, CDR2 YYNGEE. The CDR3 is 13 amino acids. The V end lost 4 bases, the J end lost 8 bases, and 14 bases lay between the germline ends.

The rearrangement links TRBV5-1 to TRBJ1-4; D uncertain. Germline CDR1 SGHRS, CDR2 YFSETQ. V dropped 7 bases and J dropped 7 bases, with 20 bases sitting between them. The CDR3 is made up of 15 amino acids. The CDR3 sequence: CASRPGALSGEKLFF. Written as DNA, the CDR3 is TGCGCCAGCCGCCCGGGAGCTCTCAGCGGTGAAAAACTGTTTTTT.

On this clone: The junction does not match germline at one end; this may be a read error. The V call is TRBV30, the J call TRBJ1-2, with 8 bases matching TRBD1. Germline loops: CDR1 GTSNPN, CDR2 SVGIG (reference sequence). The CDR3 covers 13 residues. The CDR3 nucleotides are TGTGCCTGGAAAAGAACCACGCCGGGACAGGCGAACTTC. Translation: CAWKRTTPGQANF.

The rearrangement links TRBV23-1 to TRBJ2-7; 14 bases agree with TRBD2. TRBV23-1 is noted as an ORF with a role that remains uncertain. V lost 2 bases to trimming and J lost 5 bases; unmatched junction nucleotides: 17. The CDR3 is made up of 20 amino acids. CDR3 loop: CASSQPRDGGTSGRVDEQYF. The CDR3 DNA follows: TGCGCCAGCAGTCAACCCAGGGACGGAGGGACTAGCGGGAGAGTAGACGAGCAGTACTTC.

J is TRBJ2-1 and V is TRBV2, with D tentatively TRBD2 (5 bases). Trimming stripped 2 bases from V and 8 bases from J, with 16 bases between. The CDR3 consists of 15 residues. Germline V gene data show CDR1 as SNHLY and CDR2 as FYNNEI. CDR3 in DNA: TGTGCCAGCAGTGAACGGATAGCTAGCACGGATGAGCAGTTCTTC. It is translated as CASSERIASTDEQFF.

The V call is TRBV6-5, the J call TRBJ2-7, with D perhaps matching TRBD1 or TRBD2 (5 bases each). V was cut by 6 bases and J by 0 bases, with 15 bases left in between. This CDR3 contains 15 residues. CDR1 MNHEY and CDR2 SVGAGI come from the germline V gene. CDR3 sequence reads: CASSPGTVSSYEQYF. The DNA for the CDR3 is TGTGCCAGCAGCCCCGGGACGGTAAGCTCCTACGAGCAGTACTTC.